This T cell receptor (beta chain) comes out of a study of shared clonotypes between healthy human individuals. As for this clone: The sample has other DNA sequences that encode this CDR3 too.

The protocol was immunoSEQ multiplex PCR, while the TCRdb copy is restricted to in-frame clones and leaves out a portion. The sample lists some 2.1 million clones; 95% were seen once. This TCR came from a man aged 18 to 29 in good health. Sequencing was performed on naive CD4+ T cells sorted from blood. Noted subset: CD45RA+ positively selected.

The CDR3 DNA reads TGCGCCAGCAGCTTGGGAGGACAGGGGAACTATGGCTACACCTTC. It specifies CASSLGGQGNYGYTF. The chain is built from TRBV5-1 and TRBJ1-2; 9 nucleotides match TRBD1. The V and J ends lost 0 bases and 2 bases, in that order; junction bases with no gene match: 2. The CDR3 is 15 residues long. Germline V lookup: CDR1 SGHRS, CDR2 YFSETQ.